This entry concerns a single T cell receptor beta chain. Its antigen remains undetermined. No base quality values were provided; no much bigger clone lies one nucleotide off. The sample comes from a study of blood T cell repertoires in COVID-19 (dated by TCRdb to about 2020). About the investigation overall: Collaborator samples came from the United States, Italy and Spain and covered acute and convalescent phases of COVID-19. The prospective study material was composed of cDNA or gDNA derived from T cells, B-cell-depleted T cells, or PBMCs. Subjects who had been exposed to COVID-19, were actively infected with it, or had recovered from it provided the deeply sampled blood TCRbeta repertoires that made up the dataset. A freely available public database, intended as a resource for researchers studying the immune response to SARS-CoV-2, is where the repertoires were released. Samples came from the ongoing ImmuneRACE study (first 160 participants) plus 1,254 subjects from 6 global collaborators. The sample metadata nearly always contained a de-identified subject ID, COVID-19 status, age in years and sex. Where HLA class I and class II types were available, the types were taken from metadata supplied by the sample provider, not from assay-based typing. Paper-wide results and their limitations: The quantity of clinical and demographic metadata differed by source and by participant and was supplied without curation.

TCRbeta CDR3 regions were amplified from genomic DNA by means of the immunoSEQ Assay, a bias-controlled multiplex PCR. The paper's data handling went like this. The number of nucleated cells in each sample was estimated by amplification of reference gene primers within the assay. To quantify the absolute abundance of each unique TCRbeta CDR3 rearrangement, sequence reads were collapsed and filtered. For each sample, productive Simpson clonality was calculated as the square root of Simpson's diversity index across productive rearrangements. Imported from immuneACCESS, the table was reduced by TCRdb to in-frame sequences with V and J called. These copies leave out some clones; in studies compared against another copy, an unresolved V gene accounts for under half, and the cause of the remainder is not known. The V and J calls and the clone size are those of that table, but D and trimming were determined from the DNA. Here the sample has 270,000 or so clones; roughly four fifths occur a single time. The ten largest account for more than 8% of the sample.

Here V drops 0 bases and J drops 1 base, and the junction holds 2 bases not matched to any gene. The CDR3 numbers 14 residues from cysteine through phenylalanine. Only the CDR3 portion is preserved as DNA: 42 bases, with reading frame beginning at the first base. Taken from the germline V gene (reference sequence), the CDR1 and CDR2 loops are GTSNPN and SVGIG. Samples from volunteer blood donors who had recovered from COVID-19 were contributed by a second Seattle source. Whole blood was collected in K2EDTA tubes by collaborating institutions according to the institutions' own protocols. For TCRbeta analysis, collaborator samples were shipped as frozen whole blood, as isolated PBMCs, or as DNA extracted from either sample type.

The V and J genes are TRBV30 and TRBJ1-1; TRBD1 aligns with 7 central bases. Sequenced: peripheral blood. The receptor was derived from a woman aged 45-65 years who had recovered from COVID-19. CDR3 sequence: CAWSVGTANTEAFF. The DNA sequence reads TGTGCCTGGAGTGTAGGGACAGCGAACACTGAAGCTTTCTTT.